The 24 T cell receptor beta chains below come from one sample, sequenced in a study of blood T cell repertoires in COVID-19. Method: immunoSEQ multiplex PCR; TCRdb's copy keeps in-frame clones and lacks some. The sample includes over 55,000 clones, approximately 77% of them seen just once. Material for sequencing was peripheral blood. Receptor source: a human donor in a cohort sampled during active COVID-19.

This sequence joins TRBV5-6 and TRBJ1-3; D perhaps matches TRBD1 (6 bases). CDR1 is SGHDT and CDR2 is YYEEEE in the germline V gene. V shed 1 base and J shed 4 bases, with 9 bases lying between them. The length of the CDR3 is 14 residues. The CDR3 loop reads CASSLRGTGNTIYF. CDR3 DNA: TGTGCCAGCAGCTTGAGGGGGACCGGAAACACCATATATTTT.

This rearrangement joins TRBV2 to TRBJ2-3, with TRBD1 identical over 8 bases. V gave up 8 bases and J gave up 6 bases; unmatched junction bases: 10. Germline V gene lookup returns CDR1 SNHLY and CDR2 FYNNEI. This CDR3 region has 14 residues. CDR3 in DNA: TGTGCCAGCGGGCGGCAGGGGGCAGGGGATACGCAGTATTTT. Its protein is CASGRQGAGDTQYF.

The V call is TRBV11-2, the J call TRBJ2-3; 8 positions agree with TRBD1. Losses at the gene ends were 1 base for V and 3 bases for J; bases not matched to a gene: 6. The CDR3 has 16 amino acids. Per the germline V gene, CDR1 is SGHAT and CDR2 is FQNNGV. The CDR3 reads CASSLVAGGATDTQYF. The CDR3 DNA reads TGTGCCAGCAGCTTAGTCGCAGGGGGCGCGACAGATACGCAGTATTTT.

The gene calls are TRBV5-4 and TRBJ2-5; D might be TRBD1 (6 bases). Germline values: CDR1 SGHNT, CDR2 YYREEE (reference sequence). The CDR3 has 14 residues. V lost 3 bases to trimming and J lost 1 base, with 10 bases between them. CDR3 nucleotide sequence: TGTGCCAGCAGCTCCCTCAGGGGCCAAGAGACCCAGTACTTC. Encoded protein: CASSSLRGQETQYF. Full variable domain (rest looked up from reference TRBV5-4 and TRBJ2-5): ETGVTQSPTHLIKTRGQQVTLRCSSQSGHNTVSWYQQALGQGPQFIFQYYREEENGRGNFPPRFSGLQFPNYSSELNVNALELDDSALYLCASSSLRGQETQYFGPGTRLLVL.

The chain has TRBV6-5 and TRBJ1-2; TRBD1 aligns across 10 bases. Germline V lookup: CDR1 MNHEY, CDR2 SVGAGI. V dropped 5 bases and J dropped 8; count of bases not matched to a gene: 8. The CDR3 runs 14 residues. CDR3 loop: CASSLGQGNEGYTF. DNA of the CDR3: TGTGCCAGCAGTCTGGGACAGGGGAATGAAGGCTACACCTTC.

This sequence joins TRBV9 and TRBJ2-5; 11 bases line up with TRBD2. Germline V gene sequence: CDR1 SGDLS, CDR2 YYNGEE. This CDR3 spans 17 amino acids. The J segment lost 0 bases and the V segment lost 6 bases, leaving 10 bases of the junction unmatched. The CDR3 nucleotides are TGTGCCAGCACCGTGACTAGCGGGATCAGGCACCAAGAGACCCAGTACTTC. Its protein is CASTVTSGIRHQETQYF.

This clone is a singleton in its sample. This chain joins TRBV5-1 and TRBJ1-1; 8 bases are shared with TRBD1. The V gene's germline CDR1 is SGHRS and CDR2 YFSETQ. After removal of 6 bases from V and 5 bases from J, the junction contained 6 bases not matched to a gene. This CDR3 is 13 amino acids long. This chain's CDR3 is CASTSQGGTEAFF. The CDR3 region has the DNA TGCGCCAGCACTTCACAGGGGGGAACTGAAGCTTTCTTT.

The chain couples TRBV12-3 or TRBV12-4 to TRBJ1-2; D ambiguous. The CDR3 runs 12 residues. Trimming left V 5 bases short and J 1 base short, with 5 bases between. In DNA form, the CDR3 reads TGTGCCAGCAGTACTCTTAACTATGGCTACACCTTC. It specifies CASSTLNYGYTF.

The CDR3 sequence: CASSREDRASNQPQHF. In DNA form, the CDR3 reads TGTGCCAGCAGCCGGGAGGACAGGGCGAGCAATCAGCCCCAGCATTTT. J is TRBJ1-5 and V is TRBV7-9; 8 nucleotides align to TRBD1. V trimming: 5 bases; J trimming: 1 base; junction bases outside the gene matches: 7. The CDR3 is 16 amino acids. The germline CDR1 and CDR2 sequences are SEHNR and FQNEAQ (reference sequence).

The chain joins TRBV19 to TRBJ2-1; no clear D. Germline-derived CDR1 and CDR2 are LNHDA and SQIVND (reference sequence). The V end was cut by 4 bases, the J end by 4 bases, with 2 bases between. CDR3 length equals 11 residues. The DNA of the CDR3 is TGTGCCAGTAGTACTTACAATGAGCAGTTCTTC. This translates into CASSTYNEQFF.

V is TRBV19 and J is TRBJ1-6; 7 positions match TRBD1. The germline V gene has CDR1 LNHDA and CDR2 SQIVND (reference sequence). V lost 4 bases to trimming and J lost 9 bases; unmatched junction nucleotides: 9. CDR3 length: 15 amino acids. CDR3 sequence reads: CASSKDRITRSPLHF. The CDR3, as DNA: TGTGCCAGTAGTAAGGACAGGATTACCCGTTCACCCCTCCACTTT.

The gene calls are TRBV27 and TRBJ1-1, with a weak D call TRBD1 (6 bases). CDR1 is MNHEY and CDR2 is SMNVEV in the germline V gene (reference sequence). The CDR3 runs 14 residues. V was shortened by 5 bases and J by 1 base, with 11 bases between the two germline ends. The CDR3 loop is CASSIGQSNTEAFF. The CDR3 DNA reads TGTGCCAGCAGTATAGGACAGTCGAACACTGAAGCTTTCTTT.

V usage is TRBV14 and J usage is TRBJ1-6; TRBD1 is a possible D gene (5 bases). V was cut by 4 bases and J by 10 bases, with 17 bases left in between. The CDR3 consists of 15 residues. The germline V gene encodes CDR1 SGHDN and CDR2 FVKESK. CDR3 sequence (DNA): TGTGCCAGCAGCCTCTTCTCAGGGTTGAACTCACCCCTCCACTTT. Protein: CASSLFSGLNSPLHF.

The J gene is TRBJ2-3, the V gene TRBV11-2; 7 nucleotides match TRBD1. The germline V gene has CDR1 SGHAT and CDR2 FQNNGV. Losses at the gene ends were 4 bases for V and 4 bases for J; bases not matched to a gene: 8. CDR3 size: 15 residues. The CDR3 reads CASSWGRGTADTQYF. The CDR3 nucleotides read TGTGCCAGCAGCTGGGGGAGAGGGACAGCAGATACGCAGTATTTT.

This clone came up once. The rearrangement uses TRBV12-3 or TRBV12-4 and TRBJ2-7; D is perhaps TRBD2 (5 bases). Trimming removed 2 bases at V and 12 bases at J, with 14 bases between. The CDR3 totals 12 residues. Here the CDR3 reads CASSLSGKGPYF. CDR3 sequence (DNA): TGTGCCAGCAGTTTATCGGGGAAAGGTCCGTACTTC.

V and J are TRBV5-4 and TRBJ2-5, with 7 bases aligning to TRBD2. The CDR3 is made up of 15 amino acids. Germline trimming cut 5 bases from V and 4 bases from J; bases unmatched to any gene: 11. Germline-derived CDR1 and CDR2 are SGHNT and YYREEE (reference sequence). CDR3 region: CASSSTLGGRETQYF. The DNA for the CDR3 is TGTGCCAGCAGTTCCACGTTGGGAGGGCGAGAGACCCAGTACTTC. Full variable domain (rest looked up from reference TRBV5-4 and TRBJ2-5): ETGVTQSPTHLIKTRGQQVTLRCSSQSGHNTVSWYQQALGQGPQFIFQYYREEENGRGNFPPRFSGLQFPNYSSELNVNALELDDSALYLCASSSTLGGRETQYFGPGTRLLVL.

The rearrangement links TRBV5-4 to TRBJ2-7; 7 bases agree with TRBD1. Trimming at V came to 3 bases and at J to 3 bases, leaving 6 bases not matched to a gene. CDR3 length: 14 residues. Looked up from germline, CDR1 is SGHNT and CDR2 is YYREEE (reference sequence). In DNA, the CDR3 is TGTGCCAGCAGCTCGCTAGGGACAGACTACGAGCAGTACTTC. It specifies CASSSLGTDYEQYF. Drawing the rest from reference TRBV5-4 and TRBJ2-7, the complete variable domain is ETGVTQSPTHLIKTRGQQVTLRCSSQSGHNTVSWYQQALGQGPQFIFQYYREEENGRGNFPPRFSGLQFPNYSSELNVNALELDDSALYLCASSSLGTDYEQYFGPGTRLTVT.

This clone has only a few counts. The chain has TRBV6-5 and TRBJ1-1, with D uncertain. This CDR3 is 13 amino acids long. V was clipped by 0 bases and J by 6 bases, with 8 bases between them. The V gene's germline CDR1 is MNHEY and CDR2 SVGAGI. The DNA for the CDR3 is TGTGCCAGCAGTTACTCGAACGGGGCTGAAGCTTTCTTT. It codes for CASSYSNGAEAFF.

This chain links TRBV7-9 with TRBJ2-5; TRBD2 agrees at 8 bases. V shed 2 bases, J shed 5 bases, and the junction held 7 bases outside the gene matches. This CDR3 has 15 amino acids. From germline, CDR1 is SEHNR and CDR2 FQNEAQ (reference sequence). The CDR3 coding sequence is TGTGCCAGCAGCTTACAGGGGACTAGGACGGAGACCCAGTACTTC. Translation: CASSLQGTRTETQYF.

The CDR3: CAWRGELAAGELFF. The CDR3 coding sequence is TGTGCCTGGAGGGGGGAACTAGCAGCCGGGGAGCTGTTTTTT. The chain uses TRBV30 and TRBJ2-2, with a possible D match to TRBD2 (6 bases). Trimming took 3 bases from V and 6 from J, leaving 14 bases between them. The CDR3 has 14 residues. The germline V gene has CDR1 GTSNPN and CDR2 SVGIG (reference sequence).

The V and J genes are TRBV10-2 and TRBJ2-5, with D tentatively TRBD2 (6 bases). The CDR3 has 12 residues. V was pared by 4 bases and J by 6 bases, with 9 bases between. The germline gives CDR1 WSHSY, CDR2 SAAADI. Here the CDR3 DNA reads TGCGCCAGCAGTGCAGGAGGGAAGACCCAGTACTTC. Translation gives CASSAGGKTQYF.

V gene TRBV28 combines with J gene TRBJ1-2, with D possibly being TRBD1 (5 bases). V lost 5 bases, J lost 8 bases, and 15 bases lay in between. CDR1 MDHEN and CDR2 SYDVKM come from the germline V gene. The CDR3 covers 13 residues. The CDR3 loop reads CASSRGVPGGYTF. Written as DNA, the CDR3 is TGTGCCAGCAGTCGGGGGGTCCCGGGCGGCTACACCTTC.

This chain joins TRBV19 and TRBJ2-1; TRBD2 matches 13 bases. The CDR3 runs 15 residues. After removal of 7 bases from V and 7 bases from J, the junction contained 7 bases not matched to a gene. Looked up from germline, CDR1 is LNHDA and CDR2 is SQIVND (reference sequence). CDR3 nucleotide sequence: TGTGCCAGTACCCTACTAGCGGGAGGGCCAAATGAGCAGTTCTTC. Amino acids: CASTLLAGGPNEQFF.

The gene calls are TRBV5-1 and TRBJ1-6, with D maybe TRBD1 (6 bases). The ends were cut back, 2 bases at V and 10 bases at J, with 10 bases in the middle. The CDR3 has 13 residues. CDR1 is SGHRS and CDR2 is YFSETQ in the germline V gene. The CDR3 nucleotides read TGCGCCAGCAGCTTCCACAGGGAGTCACCCCTCCACTTT. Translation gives CASSFHRESPLHF.